The source of this T cell receptor beta chain is a study of PD-L1 blockade in urothelial cancer. Produced via immunoSEQ multiplex PCR; TCRdb's table is partial and in-frame only. Here the sample spans 100,000 to 150,000 clones, roughly 86% being singletons. Trimming shortened V by 1 base and J by 0 bases, and 9 bases separated the two germline ends. This CDR3 has 15 amino acids. Per the germline V gene, CDR1 is LNHNV and CDR2 is YYDKDF (reference sequence). Time point in this sample: peripheral blood 6 weeks after treatment start. This sequence originates from a man aged 50 or older with urothelial cancer. The rearrangement links TRBV15 to TRBJ1-1, with D possibly being TRBD1 (5 bases). The source material was PBMCs, sampled around atezolizumab (anti-PD-L1) treatment. The CDR3 here is CATSRGGAVNTEAFF. The CDR3 coding sequence is TGTGCCACCAGCAGAGGTGGGGCCGTGAACACTGAAGCTTTCTTT.